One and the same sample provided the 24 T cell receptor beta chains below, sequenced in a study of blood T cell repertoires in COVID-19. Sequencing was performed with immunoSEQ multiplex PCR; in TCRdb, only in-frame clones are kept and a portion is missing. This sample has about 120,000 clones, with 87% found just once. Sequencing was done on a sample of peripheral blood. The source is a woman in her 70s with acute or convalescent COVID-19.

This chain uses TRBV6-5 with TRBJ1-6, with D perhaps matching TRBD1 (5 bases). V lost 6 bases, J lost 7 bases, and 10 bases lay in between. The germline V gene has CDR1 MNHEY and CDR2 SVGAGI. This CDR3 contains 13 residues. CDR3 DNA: TGTGCCAGCAGGGACAACGTAAATTCACCCCTCCACTTT. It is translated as CASRDNVNSPLHF.

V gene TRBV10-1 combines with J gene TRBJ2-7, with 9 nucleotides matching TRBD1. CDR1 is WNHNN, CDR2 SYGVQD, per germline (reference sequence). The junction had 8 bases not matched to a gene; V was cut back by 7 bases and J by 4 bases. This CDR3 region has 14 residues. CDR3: CASIVDRGIYEQYF. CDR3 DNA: TGCGCCAGCATAGTCGACAGGGGGATTTACGAGCAGTACTTC.

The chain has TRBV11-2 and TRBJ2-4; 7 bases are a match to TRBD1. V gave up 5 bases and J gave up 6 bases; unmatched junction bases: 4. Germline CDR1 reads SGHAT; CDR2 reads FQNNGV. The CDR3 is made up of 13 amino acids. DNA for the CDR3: TGTGCCAGCAGCAGGGGACAGCCAAACATTCAGTACTTC. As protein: CASSRGQPNIQYF.

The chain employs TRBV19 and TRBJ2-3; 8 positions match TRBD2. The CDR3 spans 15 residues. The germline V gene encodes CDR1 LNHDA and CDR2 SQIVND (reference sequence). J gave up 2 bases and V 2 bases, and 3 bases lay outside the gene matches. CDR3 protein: CASSIKRGTTDTQYF. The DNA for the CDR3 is TGTGCCAGTAGTATAAAGCGGGGGACCACAGATACGCAGTATTTT. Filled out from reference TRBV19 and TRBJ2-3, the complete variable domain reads DGGITQSPKYLFRKEGQNVTLSCEQNLNHDAMYWYRQDPGQGLRLIYYSQIVNDFQKGDIAEGYSVSREKKESFPLTVTSAQKNPTAFYLCASSIKRGTTDTQYFGPGTRLTVL.

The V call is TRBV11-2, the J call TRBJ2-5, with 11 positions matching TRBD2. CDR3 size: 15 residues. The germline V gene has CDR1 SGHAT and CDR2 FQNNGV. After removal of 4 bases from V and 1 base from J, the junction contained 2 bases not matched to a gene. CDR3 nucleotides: TGTGCCAGCAGCTCTAGCGGGGGGACCCAAGAGACCCAGTACTTC. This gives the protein CASSSSGGTQETQYF. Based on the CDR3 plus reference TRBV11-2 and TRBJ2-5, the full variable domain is EAGVAQSPRYKIIEKRQSVAFWCNPISGHATLYWYQQILGQGPKLLIQFQNNGVVDDSQLPKDRFSAERLKGVDSTLKIQPAKLEDSAVYLCASSSSGGTQETQYFGPGTRLLVL.

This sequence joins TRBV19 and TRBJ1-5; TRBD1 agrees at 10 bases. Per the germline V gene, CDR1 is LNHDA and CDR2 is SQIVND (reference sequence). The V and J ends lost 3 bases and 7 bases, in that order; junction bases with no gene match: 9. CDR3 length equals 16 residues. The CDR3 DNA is TGTGCCAGTAGTATGGGGGTCGGGGACAGGGGCCAGCCCCAGCATTTT. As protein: CASSMGVGDRGQPQHF.

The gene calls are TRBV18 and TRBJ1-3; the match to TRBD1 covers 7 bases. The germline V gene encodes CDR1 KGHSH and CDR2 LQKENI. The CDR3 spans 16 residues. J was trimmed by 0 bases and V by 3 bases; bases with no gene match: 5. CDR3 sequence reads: CASSPLTGSSGNTIYF. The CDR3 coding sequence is TGTGCCAGCTCACCCTTGACAGGGAGCTCTGGAAACACCATATATTTT.

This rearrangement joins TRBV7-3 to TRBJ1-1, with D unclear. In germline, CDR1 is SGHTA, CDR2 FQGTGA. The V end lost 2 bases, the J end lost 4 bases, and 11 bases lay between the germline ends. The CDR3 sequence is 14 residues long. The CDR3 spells CASSLSGGGTEAFF. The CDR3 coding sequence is TGTGCCAGCAGCTTATCGGGAGGCGGCACTGAAGCTTTCTTT.

The chain's CDR3 is CAWIGQGFEQYF. CDR3 bases: TGTGCCTGGATTGGACAGGGTTTCGAGCAGTACTTC. V and J are TRBV30 and TRBJ2-7, with 8 bases that match TRBD1. There are 12 residues in the CDR3. From germline, CDR1 is GTSNPN and CDR2 SVGIG (reference sequence). V lost 4 bases and J lost 6; bases outside the gene matches: 5.

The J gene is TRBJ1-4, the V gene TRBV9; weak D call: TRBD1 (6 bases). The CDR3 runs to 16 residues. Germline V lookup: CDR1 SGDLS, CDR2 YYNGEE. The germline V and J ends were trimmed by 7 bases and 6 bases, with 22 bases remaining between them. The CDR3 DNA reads TGTGCCAGCGGGGGGGCCACCCGGACGTCGGATGAAAAACTGTTTTTT. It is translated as CASGGATRTSDEKLFF.

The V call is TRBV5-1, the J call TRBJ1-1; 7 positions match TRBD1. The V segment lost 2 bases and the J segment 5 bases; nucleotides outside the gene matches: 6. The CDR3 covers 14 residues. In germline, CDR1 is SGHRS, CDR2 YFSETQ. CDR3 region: CASSLRGGMTEAFF. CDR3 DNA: TGCGCCAGCAGCTTAAGAGGGGGCATGACTGAAGCTTTCTTT.

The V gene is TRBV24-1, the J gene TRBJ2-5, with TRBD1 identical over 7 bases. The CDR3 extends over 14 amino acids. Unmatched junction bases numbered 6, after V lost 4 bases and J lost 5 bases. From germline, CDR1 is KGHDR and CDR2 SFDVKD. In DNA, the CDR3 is TGTGCCACCAGTGACAATCTAGGGGGCGAGACCCAGTACTTC. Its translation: CATSDNLGGETQYF.

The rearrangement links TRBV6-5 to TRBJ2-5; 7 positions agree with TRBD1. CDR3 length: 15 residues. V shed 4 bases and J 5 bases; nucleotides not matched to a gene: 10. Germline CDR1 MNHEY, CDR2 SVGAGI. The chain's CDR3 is CASSSLRQGRETQYF. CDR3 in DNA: TGTGCCAGCAGTTCCCTACGACAGGGCCGGGAGACCCAGTACTTC.

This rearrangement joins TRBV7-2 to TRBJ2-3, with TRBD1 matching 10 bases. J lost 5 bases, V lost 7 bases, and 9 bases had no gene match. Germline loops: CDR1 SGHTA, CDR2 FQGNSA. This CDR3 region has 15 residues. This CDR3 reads CASIRSRDRGDTQYF. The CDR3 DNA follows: TGTGCCAGCATCCGAAGCCGGGACAGGGGAGATACGCAGTATTTT.

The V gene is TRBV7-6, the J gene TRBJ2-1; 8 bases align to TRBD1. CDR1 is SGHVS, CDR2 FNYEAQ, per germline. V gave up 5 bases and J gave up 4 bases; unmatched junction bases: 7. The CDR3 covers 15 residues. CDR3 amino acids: CASSPGTGPYNEQFF. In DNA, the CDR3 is TGTGCCAGCAGCCCCGGGACAGGACCTTACAATGAGCAGTTCTTC.

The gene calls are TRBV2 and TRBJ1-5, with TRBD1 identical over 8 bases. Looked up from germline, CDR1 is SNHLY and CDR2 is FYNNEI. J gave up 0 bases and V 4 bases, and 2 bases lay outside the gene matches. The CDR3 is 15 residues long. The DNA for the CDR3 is TGTGCCAGCAGTGCACAGGGGGGTAGCAATCAGCCCCAGCATTTT. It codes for CASSAQGGSNQPQHF.

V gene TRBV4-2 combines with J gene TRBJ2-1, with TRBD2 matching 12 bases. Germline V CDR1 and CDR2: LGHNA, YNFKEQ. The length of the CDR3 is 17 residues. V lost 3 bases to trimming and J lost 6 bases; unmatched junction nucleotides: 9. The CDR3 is CASSHPTLAGGFNEQFF. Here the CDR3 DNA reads TGTGCCAGCAGCCACCCTACTCTAGCGGGGGGGTTCAATGAGCAGTTCTTC.

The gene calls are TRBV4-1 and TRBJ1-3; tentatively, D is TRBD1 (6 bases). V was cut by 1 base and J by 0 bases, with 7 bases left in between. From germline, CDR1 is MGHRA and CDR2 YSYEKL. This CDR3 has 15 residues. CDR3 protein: CASSQGQVSGNTIYF. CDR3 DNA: TGCGCCAGCAGCCAAGGACAGGTCTCTGGAAACACCATATATTTT.

The CDR3 DNA sequence: TGTGCCAGTAGTATTCGGCTCGGCTCTAGCGCAGATACGCAGTATTTT. It yields the protein CASSIRLGSSADTQYF. V is TRBV19 and J is TRBJ2-3, with D perhaps TRBD2 (6 bases). V lost 3 bases to trimming and J lost 4 bases, with 17 bases between them. Germline lookup yields CDR1 LNHDA and CDR2 SQIVND (reference sequence). This CDR3 contains 16 residues.

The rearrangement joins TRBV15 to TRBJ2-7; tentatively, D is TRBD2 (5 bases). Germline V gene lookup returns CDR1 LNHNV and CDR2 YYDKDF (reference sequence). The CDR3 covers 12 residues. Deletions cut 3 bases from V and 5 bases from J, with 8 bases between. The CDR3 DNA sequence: TGTGCCACCAGCAGGCCGACTAACGAGCAGTACTTC. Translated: CATSRPTNEQYF. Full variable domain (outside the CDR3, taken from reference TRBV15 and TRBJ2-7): DAMVIQNPRYQVTQFGKPVTLSCSQTLNHNVMYWYQQKSSQAPKLLFHYYDKDFNNEADTPDNFQSRRPNTSFCFLDIRSPGLGDTAMYLCATSRPTNEQYFGPGTRLTVT.

The CDR3 DNA follows: TGTGCCAGCAGCTTAGCCATTACTTGGATACGGGAAGGAAAACTGTTTTTT. It translates to CASSLAITWIREGKLFF. The V and J genes are TRBV7-9 and TRBJ1-4; D remains ambiguous. The germline V gene has CDR1 SEHNR and CDR2 FQNEAQ (reference sequence). Deletions cut 0 bases from V and 10 bases from J, with 21 bases between. The CDR3 is 17 amino acids.

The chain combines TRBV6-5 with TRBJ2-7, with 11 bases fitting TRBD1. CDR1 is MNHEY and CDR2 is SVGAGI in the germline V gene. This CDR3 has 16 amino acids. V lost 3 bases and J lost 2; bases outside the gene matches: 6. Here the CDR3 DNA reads TGTGCCAGCAGTTATGCCCCGGGACAGGGGGCCTACGAGCAGTACTTC. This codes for CASSYAPGQGAYEQYF.

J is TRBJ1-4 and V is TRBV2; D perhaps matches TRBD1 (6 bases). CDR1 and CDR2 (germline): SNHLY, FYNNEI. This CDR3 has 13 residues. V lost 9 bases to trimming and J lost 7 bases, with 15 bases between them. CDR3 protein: CASRQDWGEKLFF. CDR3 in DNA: TGTGCCAGTAGACAGGACTGGGGTGAAAAACTGTTTTTT.

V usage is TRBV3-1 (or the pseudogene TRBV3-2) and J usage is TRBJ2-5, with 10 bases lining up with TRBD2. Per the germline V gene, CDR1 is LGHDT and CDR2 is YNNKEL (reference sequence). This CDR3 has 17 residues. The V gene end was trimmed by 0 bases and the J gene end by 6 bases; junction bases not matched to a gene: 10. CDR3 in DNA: TGTGCCAGCAGCCAAGATTTGCCTAGCGGGGGTCGAAAGACCCAGTACTTC. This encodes CASSQDLPSGGRKTQYF.